This entry is about one TCR beta chain. Its specificity is unknown. The record originates from a study of blood T cells in healthy people across ages. Study findings and constraints: Any changes in expanded clonotypes were possibly confounded, as donor CMV status remained unknown.

The use of a sample-barcoded 5' primer and a J-beta primer mix characterized a second PCR of roughly 6 to 11 cycles. MiXCR was run by TCRdb on the 5' RACE reads, yielding one entry per CDR3 protein. The sample has 550,000 to 750,000 distinct CDR3 sequences, roughly 21% seen once. The origin of this receptor is a man aged 65 to 79 in good health. Specimen: blood.

CDR3 bases: TGTGCCAGCAGCCGGTTTAGGACTAGCAACACCGGGGAGCTGTTTTTT. Protein sequence: CASSRFRTSNTGELFF. The V gene is TRBV14, the J gene TRBJ2-2; 8 bases line up with TRBD2. The CDR3 length is 16 residues. Looked up from germline, CDR1 is SGHDN and CDR2 is FVKESK. The trim removed 4 bases at V and 2 bases at J, leaving 6 bases unmatched.